This TCR beta chain is from a study of blood T cell repertoires in COVID-19. Study summary: Whether acute or convalescent, the COVID-19 samples came from the United States, Italy and Spain. Sources were T cells, B-cell-depleted T cells, or PBMCs; the material itself was cDNA or gDNA.

Sequenced by immunoSEQ multiplex PCR; TCRdb stores in-frame clones only, minus some. The repertoire holds roughly 180,000 clones, with 85% as singletons. The sequencing input was peripheral blood. The source is a woman aged 50 to 60 with COVID-19, enrolled during active disease.

CDR3 loop: CASSGGFPQYF. The CDR3 DNA reads as TGTGCCAGCAGCGGGGGATTTCCGCAGTACTTC. The chain uses TRBV12-3 or TRBV12-4 and TRBJ2-7; a possible D gene is TRBD2 (6 bases). V shed 6 bases and J shed 9 bases, with 12 bases lying between them. The CDR3 totals 11 residues.